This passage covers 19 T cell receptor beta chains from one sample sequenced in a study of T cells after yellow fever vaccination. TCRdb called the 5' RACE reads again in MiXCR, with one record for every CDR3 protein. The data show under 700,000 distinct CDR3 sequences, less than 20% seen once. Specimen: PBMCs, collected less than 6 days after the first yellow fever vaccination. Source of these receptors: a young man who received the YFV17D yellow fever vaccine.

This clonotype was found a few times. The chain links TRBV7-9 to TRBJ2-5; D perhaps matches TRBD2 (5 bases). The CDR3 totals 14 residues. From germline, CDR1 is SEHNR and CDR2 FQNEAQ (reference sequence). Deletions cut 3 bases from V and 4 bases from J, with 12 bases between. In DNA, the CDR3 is TGTGCCAGCAGCTTTGAGGGTTCGGGAGAGACCCAGTACTTC. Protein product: CASSFEGSGETQYF.

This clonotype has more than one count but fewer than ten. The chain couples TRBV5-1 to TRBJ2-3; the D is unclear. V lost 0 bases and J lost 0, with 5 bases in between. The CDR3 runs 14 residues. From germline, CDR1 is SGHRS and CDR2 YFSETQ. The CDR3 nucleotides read TGCGCCAGCAGCTTGGCTCAGAGCACAGATACGCAGTATTTT. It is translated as CASSLAQSTDTQYF.

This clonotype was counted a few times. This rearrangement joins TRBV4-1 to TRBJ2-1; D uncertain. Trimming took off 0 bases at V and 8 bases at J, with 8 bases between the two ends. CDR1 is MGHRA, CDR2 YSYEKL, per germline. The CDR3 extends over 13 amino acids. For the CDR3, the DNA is TGCGCCAGCAGCCAAGACGGGCGGTATGAGCAGTTCTTC. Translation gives CASSQDGRYEQFF.

The CDR3 DNA is TGTGCCAGCAGCTTCAGAGCTTTAAATGGTCAGCCCCAGCATTTT. Protein: CASSFRALNGQPQHF. The gene calls are TRBV5-5 and TRBJ1-5; D is uncertain. The CDR3 contains 15 residues. From germline, CDR1 is SGHKS and CDR2 YYEKEE (reference sequence). V was trimmed by 2 bases and J by 6 bases, leaving 15 bases between them.

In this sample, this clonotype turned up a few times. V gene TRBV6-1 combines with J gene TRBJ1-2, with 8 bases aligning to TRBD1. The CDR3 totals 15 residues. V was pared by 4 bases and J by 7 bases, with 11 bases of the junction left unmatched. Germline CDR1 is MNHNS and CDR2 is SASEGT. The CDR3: CASSGAARGQGGYTF. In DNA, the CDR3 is TGTGCCAGCAGTGGAGCGGCCAGGGGGCAGGGTGGCTACACCTTC.

DNA of the CDR3: TGTGCCATCAGTGCTTCACAGGGGGCTAGTGGAGGGGGCTCCTACGAGCAGTACGTC. It codes for CAISASQGASGGGSYEQYV. The gene calls are TRBV10-3 and TRBJ2-7; 9 bases agree with TRBD1. V was pared by 4 bases and J by 0 bases, with 16 bases of the junction left unmatched. CDR1 is ENHRY and CDR2 is SYGVKD in the germline V gene. CDR3 length: 19 residues.

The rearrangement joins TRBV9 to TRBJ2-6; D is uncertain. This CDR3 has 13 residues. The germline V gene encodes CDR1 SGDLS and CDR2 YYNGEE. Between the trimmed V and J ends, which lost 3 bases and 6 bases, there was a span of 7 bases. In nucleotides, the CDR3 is TGTGCCAGCAGCGCACTCTCGGCCAACGTCCTGACTTTC. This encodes CASSALSANVLTF.

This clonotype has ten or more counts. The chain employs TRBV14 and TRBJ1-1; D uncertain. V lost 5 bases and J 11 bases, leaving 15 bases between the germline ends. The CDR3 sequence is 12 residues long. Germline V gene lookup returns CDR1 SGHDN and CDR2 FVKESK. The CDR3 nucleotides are TGTGCCAGCAGCAGCGGAGGAGATCGCGCTTTCTTT. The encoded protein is CASSSGGDRAFF.

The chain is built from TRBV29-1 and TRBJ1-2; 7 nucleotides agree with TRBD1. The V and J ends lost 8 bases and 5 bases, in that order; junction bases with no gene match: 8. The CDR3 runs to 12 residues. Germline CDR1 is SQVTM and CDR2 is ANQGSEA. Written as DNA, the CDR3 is TGCAGCACCAGGGACAGCGGATATGGCTACACCTTC. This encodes CSTRDSGYGYTF.

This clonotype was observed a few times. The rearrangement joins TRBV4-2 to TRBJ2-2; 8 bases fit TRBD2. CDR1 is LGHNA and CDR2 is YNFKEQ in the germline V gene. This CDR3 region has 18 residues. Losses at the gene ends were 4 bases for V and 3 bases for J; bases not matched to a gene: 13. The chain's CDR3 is CASSLRSGSGGYTGELFF. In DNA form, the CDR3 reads TGTGCCAGCAGCCTCCGGTCTGGGAGCGGGGGATACACCGGGGAGCTGTTTTTT.

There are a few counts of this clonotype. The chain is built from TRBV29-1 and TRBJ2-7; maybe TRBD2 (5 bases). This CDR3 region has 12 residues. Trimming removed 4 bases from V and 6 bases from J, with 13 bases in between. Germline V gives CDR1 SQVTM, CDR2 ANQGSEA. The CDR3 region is CSVGVGLAEQYF. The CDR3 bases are TGCAGCGTTGGGGTTGGTCTAGCCGAGCAGTACTTC.

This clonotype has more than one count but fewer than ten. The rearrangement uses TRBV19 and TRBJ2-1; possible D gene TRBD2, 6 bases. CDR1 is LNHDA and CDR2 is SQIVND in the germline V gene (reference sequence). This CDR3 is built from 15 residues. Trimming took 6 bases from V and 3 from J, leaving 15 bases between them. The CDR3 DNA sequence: TGTGCCAGTAGATTTAAGGGACTCCTCTACAATGAGCAGTTCTTC. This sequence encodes CASRFKGLLYNEQFF.

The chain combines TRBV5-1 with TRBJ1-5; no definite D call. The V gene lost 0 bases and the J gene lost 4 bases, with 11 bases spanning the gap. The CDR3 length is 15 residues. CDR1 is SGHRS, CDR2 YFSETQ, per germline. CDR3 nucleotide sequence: TGCGCCAGCAGCTTGGGATACGGCGAAAATCAGCCCCAGCATTTT. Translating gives CASSLGYGENQPQHF.

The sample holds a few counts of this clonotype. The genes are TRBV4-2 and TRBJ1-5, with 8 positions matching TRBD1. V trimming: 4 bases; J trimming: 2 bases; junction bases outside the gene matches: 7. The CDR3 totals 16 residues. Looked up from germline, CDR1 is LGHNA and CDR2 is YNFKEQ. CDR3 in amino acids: CASSLLATGGNQPQHF. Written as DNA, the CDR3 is TGTGCCAGCAGCCTCCTCGCGACAGGGGGCAATCAGCCCCAGCATTTT.

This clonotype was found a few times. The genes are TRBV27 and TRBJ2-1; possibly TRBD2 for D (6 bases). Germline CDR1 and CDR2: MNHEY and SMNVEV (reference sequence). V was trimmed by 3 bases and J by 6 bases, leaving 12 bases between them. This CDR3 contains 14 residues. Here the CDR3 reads CASSFGGDLNEQFF. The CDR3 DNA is TGTGCCAGCAGTTTCGGCGGGGACCTCAATGAGCAGTTCTTC.

CDR3 in amino acids: CAMSFGGLQPQHF. The CDR3 DNA follows: TGTGCCATGAGCTTTGGGGGCCTCCAGCCCCAGCATTTT. The genes are TRBV5-5 and TRBJ1-5; perhaps TRBD1 as D (6 bases). The germline V and J ends were trimmed by 9 bases and 7 bases, with 17 bases remaining between them. The CDR3 extends over 13 amino acids. Per germline, CDR1 SGHKS and CDR2 YYEKEE (reference sequence).

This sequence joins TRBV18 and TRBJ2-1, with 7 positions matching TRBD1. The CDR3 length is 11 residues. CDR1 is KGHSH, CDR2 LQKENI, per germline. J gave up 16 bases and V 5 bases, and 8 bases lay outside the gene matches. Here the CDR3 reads CASSTRDSLFF. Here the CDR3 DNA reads TGTGCCAGCTCAACCCGGGACAGCCTTTTCTTC.

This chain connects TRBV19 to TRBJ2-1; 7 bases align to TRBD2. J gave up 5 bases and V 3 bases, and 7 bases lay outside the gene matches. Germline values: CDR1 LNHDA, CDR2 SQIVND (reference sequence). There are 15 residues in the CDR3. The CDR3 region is CASSIRLAVNNEQFF. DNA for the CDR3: TGTGCCAGTAGTATCCGGCTAGCGGTTAACAATGAGCAGTTCTTC.

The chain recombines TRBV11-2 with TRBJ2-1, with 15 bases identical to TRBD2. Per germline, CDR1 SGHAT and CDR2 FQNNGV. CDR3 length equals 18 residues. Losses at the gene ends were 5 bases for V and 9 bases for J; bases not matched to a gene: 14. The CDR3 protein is CASSILGTSGGRQSEQFF. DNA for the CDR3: TGTGCCAGCAGCATTTTAGGGACTAGCGGGGGGCGACAAAGTGAGCAGTTCTTC.